This T cell receptor (beta chain) appears in the sequencing data of a study of blood T cell repertoires in COVID-19. At the level of the study: Sources were T cells, B-cell-depleted T cells, or PBMCs; the material itself was cDNA or gDNA.

Trimming left V 6 bases short and J 3 bases short, with 14 bases between. The CDR3 totals 14 residues. Germline V CDR1 and CDR2: MDHEN, SYDVKM. The age range of participants was about 18 to 89 years, with residence in roughly 25 US areas. Donors of Cohort 3 who recovered were those that had two negative PCRs, clearance, or symptom resolution. Methods used by the authors: Reference gene primer amplification in the assay estimated nucleated cell counts. Some clones are missing from TCRdb's copy, which holds only in-frame ones; the method was immunoSEQ multiplex PCR. V and J calls and clone size are as listed in that table; D and trimming were resolved from the DNA. Of 310,000 or so clones listed, approximately 90% are singletons.

Material: PBMCs or T cells enriched from blood (not recorded which). This clonotype was obtained from a woman aged 25-40 years who had recovered from COVID-19. The V gene is TRBV28, the J gene TRBJ1-1; D ambiguous. The CDR3 DNA reads TGTGCCAGCAGAACGTTCTTCGAGTACACTGAAGCTTTCTTT. This translates into CASRTFFEYTEAFF.